Each of the 25 T cell receptor beta chains below was sequenced from the same sample in a study of molecular identifiers for immune sequencing clone quantification. MiXCR, run by TCRdb on the PCR reads, gives a single entry per CDR3 protein. The sample records about 640,000 distinct CDR3 sequences, nearly 20% being singletons. The sequencing sample was made of naive CD8+ T cells from blood, with Jurkat cell RNA spiked in. Subset indicated: FACS-sorted CD8+CD4-CCR7+CD45RA+ naive T cells. Receptors were obtained from a human donor in good health. Some libraries in this study had Jurkat cell RNA spiked in.

A word on this clonotype: A read error may explain this, as a much larger clone is one base away. This rearrangement joins TRBV29-1 to TRBJ2-1; D is undetermined. The germline gives CDR1 SQVTM, CDR2 ANQGSEA. V shed 5 bases and J shed 4 bases, with 12 bases lying between them. This CDR3 contains 13 residues. The CDR3 is CSVSEPGYNEQFF. In DNA, the CDR3 is TGCAGCGTTAGTGAACCGGGTTACAATGAGCAGTTCTTC.

To note about this clonotype: An end of the junction does not agree with germline; a read error may underlie this. The gene calls are TRBV13 and TRBJ1-3, with no clear D. Germline V gene data show CDR1 as PRHDT and CDR2 as FYEKMQ (reference sequence). This CDR3 is 16 amino acids long. CDR3 DNA: TGTGCCAGCAGCTTAAGTAGTTCGAACTCTGGAAGCACCATATATTTT. Translated, it gives CASSLSSSNSGSTIYF.

This clonotype has at least ten counts. The J gene is TRBJ2-7, the V gene TRBV19; 11 bases line up with TRBD1. V trimming: 0 bases; J trimming: 4 bases; junction bases outside the gene matches: 2. Germline V lookup: CDR1 LNHDA, CDR2 SQIVND (reference sequence). The CDR3 runs 15 residues. The CDR3 sequence is CASSIDGQGAYEQYF. As DNA, the CDR3 is TGTGCCAGTAGTATAGACGGACAGGGGGCATACGAGCAGTACTTC.

This clonotype was detected ten times or more. V gene TRBV20-1 combines with J gene TRBJ2-2, with 7 nucleotides matching TRBD2. The CDR3 contains 14 residues. V was pared by 3 bases and J by 6 bases, with 7 bases of the junction left unmatched. The germline V gene has CDR1 DFQATT and CDR2 SNEGSKA (reference sequence). CDR3 protein: CSARGHGGAGELFF. The CDR3 nucleotides are TGCAGTGCTAGGGGCCATGGGGGGGCCGGGGAGCTGTTTTTT.

For the CDR3, the DNA is TGTGCCAGTAGTATAGTGCTGAACACTGAAGCTTTCTTT. Amino acid sequence: CASSIVLNTEAFF. The chain carries TRBV19 and TRBJ1-1; no definite D call. This CDR3 has 13 amino acids. Germline V CDR1 and CDR2: LNHDA, SQIVND (reference sequence). Deletions cut 1 base from V and 0 bases from J, with 3 bases between.

This clonotype turned up a few times. V usage is TRBV12-3 or TRBV12-4 and J usage is TRBJ1-3; D is possibly TRBD1 (5 bases). The V and J ends lost 8 bases and 1 base respectively, with 15 bases between them. The CDR3 sequence is 15 residues long. The CDR3 sequence: CASGRGGGSGNTIYF. In DNA, the CDR3 is TGTGCCAGCGGCCGTGGGGGGGGGTCTGGAAACACCATATATTTT.

This clonotype has a count of ten or more. The rearrangement uses TRBV11-2 and TRBJ1-2; TRBD1 matches 7 bases. J was trimmed by 10 bases and V by 5 bases; bases with no gene match: 4. Germline-derived CDR1 and CDR2 are SGHAT and FQNNGV. The CDR3 loop spans 11 amino acids. Written as DNA, the CDR3 is TGTGCCAGCAGCCAGCAGGGGGTCTACACCTTC. Its protein is CASSQQGVYTF.

The rearrangement joins TRBV11-2 to TRBJ1-3; TRBD1 matches at 9 bases. Per the germline V gene, CDR1 is SGHAT and CDR2 is FQNNGV. The CDR3 has 17 residues. V was pared by 3 bases and J by 3 bases, with 9 bases of the junction left unmatched. The CDR3 nucleotides read TGTGCCAGCAGCTTTAGCCAGGACAGGGGCTTTGGAAACACCATATATTTT. Translated: CASSFSQDRGFGNTIYF.

This clonotype has only a few counts. The J gene is TRBJ2-1, the V gene TRBV19; D may correspond to TRBD1 or TRBD2 (6 bases each). Trimming took off 7 bases at V and 6 bases at J, with 16 bases between the two ends. The CDR3 covers 14 residues. Germline lookup yields CDR1 LNHDA and CDR2 SQIVND (reference sequence). CDR3 sequence (DNA): TGTGCCAGTACCCCATGGGGGGCTACCAATGAGCAGTTCTTC. Translation gives CASTPWGATNEQFF.

This clonotype was counted only a few times. CDR3 region: CASSYVGAPGGELFF. In DNA form, the CDR3 reads TGTGCCAGCAGTTACGTAGGGGCCCCTGGAGGGGAGCTGTTTTTT. This chain joins TRBV6-2 or TRBV6-3 and TRBJ2-2, with D possibly TRBD1 on 5 matching bases. The germline V gene has CDR1 MNHEY and CDR2 SVGEGT. This CDR3 has 15 amino acids. The V and J ends lost 2 bases and 8 bases respectively, with 15 bases between them.

This clonotype was recorded a few times. The rearrangement uses TRBV28 and TRBJ2-7; 7 bases are a match to TRBD2. The length of the CDR3 is 14 residues. The germline gives CDR1 MDHEN, CDR2 SYDVKM. Losses at the gene ends were 6 bases for V and 3 bases for J; bases not matched to a gene: 8. CDR3 protein: CASRGTNQIYEQYF. CDR3 coding DNA: TGTGCCAGCAGGGGGACTAACCAGATCTACGAGCAGTACTTC.

There are many counts of this clonotype. The rearrangement uses TRBV5-1 and TRBJ1-5; D gene ambiguous. Germline loops: CDR1 SGHRS, CDR2 YFSETQ. This CDR3 contains 14 residues. This CDR3 reads CTTGHFVGNQPQHF. CDR3 coding DNA: TGCACCACCGGCCACTTCGTTGGGAATCAGCCCCAGCATTTT.

This clonotype appeared a few times. CDR3 sequence: CASRTSGSYNEQFF. The DNA for the CDR3 is TGTGCCAGCAGAACTAGCGGATCCTACAATGAGCAGTTCTTC. This sequence joins TRBV2 and TRBJ2-1; 8 nucleotides match TRBD2. J was trimmed by 1 base and V by 6 bases; bases with no gene match: 2. Germline V gene sequence: CDR1 SNHLY, CDR2 FYNNEI. The CDR3 totals 14 residues.

This clonotype was seen ten or more times. The chain joins TRBV9 to TRBJ2-3; 7 bases line up with TRBD1. The CDR3 totals 15 residues. Trimming at V came to 6 bases and at J to 4 bases, leaving 11 bases not matched to a gene. Germline V gene sequence: CDR1 SGDLS, CDR2 YYNGEE. The CDR3: CASTPGQSIADTQYF. In nucleotides, the CDR3 is TGTGCCAGCACCCCGGGACAGAGCATCGCAGATACGCAGTATTTT.

In regard to this clonotype: Given a much more abundant clone one base away, this may be a read error. The chain recombines TRBV4-3 with TRBJ1-1; D unresolved. Trimming took 1 base from V and 0 from J, leaving 12 bases between them. The CDR3 contains 16 residues. Germline values: CDR1 LGHNA, CDR2 YSLEER. The CDR3 protein is CASSQGWHNLNTEAFF. As DNA, the CDR3 is TGCGCCAGCAGCCAAGGTTGGCACAACCTGAACACTGAAGCTTTCTTT.

As regards this clonotype: A much bigger clone sits one base away, suggesting this may be a read error. The J gene is TRBJ2-7, the V gene TRBV6-5; 7 positions match TRBD2. CDR1 MNHEY and CDR2 SVGAGI come from the germline V gene. This CDR3 contains 17 residues. V shed 2 bases and J 3 bases; nucleotides not matched to a gene: 13. CDR3 protein: CASSYGTNGDRSYEQYF. CDR3 coding DNA: TGTGCCAGCAGTTACGGGACTAACGGGGACCGTAGCTACGAGCAGTACTTC.

For this clonotype: A much more abundant neighbour one base away suggests this may be a read error. This chain joins TRBV9 and TRBJ2-7; TRBD2 matches at 8 bases. This CDR3 is built from 14 residues. V lost 3 bases and J lost 8; bases outside the gene matches: 10. From germline, CDR1 is SGDLS and CDR2 YYNGEE. The CDR3, as DNA: TGTGCCAGCAGCGGAAGAGGCGGGAGGTACAAGCAGTACTTC. Its protein is CASSGRGGRYKQYF.

In its sample, this clonotype was seen a few times. J is TRBJ2-2 and V is TRBV28, with D hard to call. The CDR3 sequence is 14 residues long. The ends were cut back, 2 bases at V and 1 base at J, with 5 bases in the middle. Germline CDR1 and CDR2: MDHEN and SYDVKM. The CDR3 DNA is TGTGCCAGCAGTTTACCCTTGAACACCGGGGAGCTGTTTTTT. The encoded protein is CASSLPLNTGELFF. The full variable domain, rest sourced from reference TRBV28 and TRBJ2-2, is DVKVTQSSRYLVKRTGEKVFLECVQDMDHENMFWYRQDPGLGLRLIYFSYDVKMKEKGDIPEGYSVSREKKERFSLILESASTNQTSMYLCASSLPLNTGELFFGEGSRLTVL.

This clonotype was picked up one time. At one end the junction does not follow the germline gene, possibly because of a read error. J is TRBJ2-6 and V is TRBV7-2, with 7 bases fitting TRBD1. Germline CDR1 and CDR2: SGHTA and FQGNSA. CDR3 length: 13 residues. CDR3: CASSDDRANILTF. The CDR3 DNA reads TGTGCCAGCAGCGATGACAGGGCCAACATCCTGACTTTC.

This chain links TRBV2 with TRBJ1-2; no clear D gene. This CDR3 comprises 15 residues. The germline gives CDR1 SNHLY, CDR2 FYNNEI. Trimming removed 3 bases at V and 4 bases at J, with 15 bases between. This chain's CDR3 is CASSDETPRVYGYTF. The CDR3 bases are TGTGCCAGCAGTGATGAAACACCGAGGGTCTATGGCTACACCTTC.

Ten or more counts support this clonotype. V and J are TRBV5-4 and TRBJ2-3; the D gene could be TRBD1 or TRBD2 (5 bases each). Germline V gene sequence: CDR1 SGHNT, CDR2 YYREEE (reference sequence). CDR3 size: 14 residues. V lost 2 bases, J lost 4 bases, and 11 bases lay in between. The CDR3, as DNA: TGTGCCAGCAGCTTCTATAGGGGAGCAGATACGCAGTATTTT. Amino acids: CASSFYRGADTQYF.

This clonotype was detected ten times or more. The rearrangement joins TRBV20-1 to TRBJ2-7; 7 positions agree with TRBD2. Germline lookup yields CDR1 DFQATT and CDR2 SNEGSKA (reference sequence). The length of the CDR3 is 14 residues. With V trimmed by 6 bases and J by 2 bases, 10 bases remained unmatched. CDR3 loop: CSASSGMVAYEQYF. CDR3 DNA: TGCAGTGCCTCCAGCGGGATGGTGGCCTACGAGCAGTACTTC.

This clonotype has a handful of counts. The chain couples TRBV5-6 to TRBJ2-7, with TRBD1 matching over 7 bases. Germline assignment: CDR1 SGHDT and CDR2 YYEEEE. Trimming at V came to 2 bases and at J to 4 bases, leaving 9 bases not matched to a gene. CDR3 length: 15 amino acids. The CDR3: CASSLGTGDLYEQYF. The CDR3 DNA follows: TGTGCCAGCAGCTTAGGCACAGGGGATTTATACGAGCAGTACTTC. The full variable domain, completed using reference TRBV5-6 and TRBJ2-7, is DAGVTQSPTHLIKTRGQQVTLRCSPKSGHDTVSWYQQALGQGPQFIFQYYEEEERQRGNFPDRFSGHQFPNYSSELNVNALLLGDSALYLCASSLGTGDLYEQYFGPGTRLTVT.

This clonotype was detected ten times or more. The chain joins TRBV21-1 to TRBJ2-3; the table's D call, TRBD1, has no DNA check behind it. TRBV21-1 is recorded as a pseudogene. This CDR3 comprises 15 residues. The CDR3 sequence: CASSGGGSSTDTQYF. CDR3 nucleotides: TGTGCCAGCAGCGGAGGGGGTAGTAGCACAGATACGCAGTATTTT.

This clonotype was seen ten or more times. The chain links TRBV7-9 to TRBJ2-3; no clear D. The CDR3 totals 16 residues. Germline loops: CDR1 SEHNR, CDR2 FQNEAQ (reference sequence). Trimming left V 1 base short and J 0 bases short, with 11 bases between. Here the CDR3 DNA reads TGTGCCAGCAGCTTAGTTCTTGCGACTAGCACAGATACGCAGTATTTT. Translation gives CASSLVLATSTDTQYF.